Following are 18 T cell receptor beta chains from one sample sequenced in a study of OX40 agonist ivuxolimab in advanced cancers. Using immunoSEQ multiplex PCR, the repertoire was profiled, and TCRdb retains in-frame clones only, with some absent. The data hold approximately 100,000 clones, with over 75% observed a single time. This specimen consisted of CD4+ or CD8+ T cells sorted from blood, obtained in a trial of the OX40 agonist ivuxolimab. The origin of the receptors is an adult with an advanced solid tumor such as melanoma, head and neck, liver or kidney cancer.

The rearrangement uses TRBV5-5 and TRBJ1-1; possibly TRBD1 for D (6 bases). V lost 1 base to trimming and J lost 4 bases, with 14 bases between them. Germline lookup yields CDR1 SGHKS and CDR2 YYEKEE (reference sequence). The CDR3 covers 15 residues. The CDR3 spells CASSLLQGSITEAFF. CDR3 DNA: TGTGCCAGCAGCTTGTTGCAGGGGTCCATCACTGAAGCTTTCTTT.

The J gene is TRBJ2-1, the V gene TRBV27; TRBD1 matches 7 bases. Unmatched junction bases numbered 9, after V lost 4 bases and J lost 9 bases. Germline V gene lookup returns CDR1 MNHEY and CDR2 SMNVEV (reference sequence). The CDR3 sequence is 14 residues long. CDR3 DNA: TGTGCCAGCAGTTCGGGAAACAGGGGCGGTGAGCAGTTCTTC. Amino acids: CASSSGNRGGEQFF.

The chain uses TRBV5-6 and TRBJ1-2, with a possible D match to TRBD1 (5 bases). CDR3 length: 13 amino acids. Trimming shortened V by 0 bases and J by 9 bases, and 12 bases separated the two germline ends. Germline CDR1 SGHDT, CDR2 YYEEEE. CDR3 DNA sequence: TGTGCCAGCAGCTTGGAGGCAGGGCTTCGCTACACCTTC. This encodes CASSLEAGLRYTF.

V gene TRBV19 combines with J gene TRBJ1-4; D not resolved. CDR3 length: 15 amino acids. Germline V CDR1 and CDR2: LNHDA, SQIVND (reference sequence). With 1 base removed from V and 0 bases from J, the gap between germline ends came to 6 bases. The CDR3 sequence is CASSIVSATNEKLFF. The CDR3 DNA follows: TGTGCCAGTAGTATAGTTTCTGCAACTAATGAAAAACTGTTTTTT.

This rearrangement joins TRBV9 to TRBJ1-2; no reliable D call. Germline CDR1 is SGDLS and CDR2 is YYNGEE. This CDR3 region has 15 residues. Trimming took off 0 bases at V and 0 bases at J, with 9 bases between the two ends. The DNA for the CDR3 is TGTGCCAGCAGCGTAGGAACACTGTCTAACTATGGCTACACCTTC. As protein: CASSVGTLSNYGYTF.

The V gene is TRBV7-2, the J gene TRBJ1-4, with D perhaps matching TRBD1 (6 bases). The V end was cut by 5 bases, the J end by 5 bases, with 12 bases between. Per germline, CDR1 SGHTA and CDR2 FQGNSA. The CDR3 is made up of 14 amino acids. The CDR3 sequence: CASSPRTENEKLFF. The CDR3, as DNA: TGTGCCAGCAGCCCCCGGACAGAAAATGAAAAACTGTTTTTT.

The chain's CDR3 is CASSGSINQNYGYTF. The DNA of the CDR3 is TGTGCCAGCAGTGGGAGCATTAATCAAAACTATGGCTACACCTTC. The chain uses TRBV25-1 and TRBJ1-2; D gene uncertain. V lost 4 bases, J lost 2 bases, and 14 bases lay in between. The CDR3 is 15 amino acids. In germline, CDR1 is MGHDK, CDR2 SYGVNS.

The V and J genes are TRBV28 and TRBJ2-7; no firm D call. The CDR3 sequence is 12 residues long. Germline loops: CDR1 MDHEN, CDR2 SYDVKM. Trimming removed 7 bases at V and 3 bases at J, with 10 bases between. CDR3 region: CASTSSSYEQYF. In nucleotides, the CDR3 is TGTGCCAGCACGAGTTCCAGCTACGAGCAGTACTTC. The whole variable domain, remainder taken from reference TRBV28 and TRBJ2-7, is DVKVTQSSRYLVKRTGEKVFLECVQDMDHENMFWYRQDPGLGLRLIYFSYDVKMKEKGDIPEGYSVSREKKERFSLILESASTNQTSMYLCASTSSSYEQYFGPGTRLTVT.

CDR3 coding DNA: TGTGCCAGTAGTCCTCCGGGACAGTATGCAACTAATGAAAAACTGTTTTTT. It yields the protein CASSPPGQYATNEKLFF. J is TRBJ1-4 and V is TRBV19, with 7 positions matching TRBD1. Per the germline V gene, CDR1 is LNHDA and CDR2 is SQIVND (reference sequence). The CDR3 consists of 17 residues. Germline trimming cut 5 bases from V and 0 bases from J; bases unmatched to any gene: 9.

This clone appeared once. The chain recombines TRBV19 with TRBJ2-3; 9 positions agree with TRBD2. From germline, CDR1 is LNHDA and CDR2 SQIVND (reference sequence). The CDR3 runs 15 residues. Trimming at V came to 3 bases and at J to 5 bases, leaving 6 bases not matched to a gene. The CDR3 nucleotides are TGTGCCAGTAGTATCGGCGGGGGGGCTGGAGATACGCAGTATTTT. This encodes CASSIGGGAGDTQYF.

This clone was counted between two and nine times. The rearrangement uses TRBV6-1 and TRBJ2-7, with 8 bases aligning to TRBD1. CDR3 length: 14 residues. Germline CDR1 and CDR2: MNHNS and SASEGT. V was clipped by 5 bases and J by 5 bases; unmatched bases: 8. In nucleotides, the CDR3 is TGTGCCAGCAGTATCCAGGGGGCGCAAAACGAGCAGTACTTC. Translation gives CASSIQGAQNEQYF.

The chain carries TRBV16 and TRBJ2-7; TRBD2 agrees at 14 bases. V lost 4 bases and J lost 9; bases outside the gene matches: 11. CDR1 and CDR2 (germline): KGHSY, FQNENV. The CDR3 runs 16 residues. The CDR3 loop reads CASSLFGTSGGLLQYF. CDR3 bases: TGTGCCAGCAGCCTATTCGGGACTAGCGGGGGCCTCTTGCAGTACTTC. Supplemented by reference TRBV16 and TRBJ2-7, the full variable domain reads GEEVAQTPKHLVRGEGQKAKLYCAPIKGHSYVFWYQQVLKNEFKFLISFQNENVFDETGMPKERFSAKCLPNSPCSLEIQATKLEDSAVYFCASSLFGTSGGLLQYFGPGTRLTVT.

On this clone: Other DNA sequences within the sample encode an identical CDR3. The J gene is TRBJ2-5, the V gene TRBV5-1; D call uncertain. CDR3 length: 11 residues. Germline values: CDR1 SGHRS, CDR2 YFSETQ. V lost 4 bases and J 1 base, leaving 2 bases between the germline ends. The CDR3 nucleotides read TGCGCCAGCAGCCTCCAAGAGACCCAGTACTTC. Protein sequence: CASSLQETQYF.

This chain connects TRBV6-5 to TRBJ2-3; TRBD1 is a possible D gene (6 bases). The V gene lost 6 bases and the J gene lost 4 bases, with 11 bases spanning the gap. The CDR3 spans 13 residues. The germline gives CDR1 MNHEY, CDR2 SVGAGI. CDR3 DNA: TGTGCCAGCAGATCCCGACAGGCAGATACGCAGTATTTT. This sequence encodes CASRSRQADTQYF.

This chain joins TRBV7-9 and TRBJ2-7, with 7 bases fitting TRBD2. The CDR3 has 15 residues. Germline V CDR1 and CDR2: SEHNR, FQNEAQ (reference sequence). Germline trimming cut 1 base from V and 2 bases from J; bases unmatched to any gene: 5. This CDR3 reads CASSLESGGAYEQYF. The CDR3 DNA is TGTGCCAGCAGCTTAGAATCGGGGGGAGCCTACGAGCAGTACTTC.

This sequence joins TRBV6-6 and TRBJ1-2; a possible D gene is TRBD1 (5 bases). CDR1 and CDR2 (germline): MNHNY, SVGAGI (reference sequence). The CDR3 has 15 residues. The V end was cut by 2 bases, the J end by 8 bases, with 18 bases between. The CDR3 sequence: CASSYGARGGGGYTF. For the CDR3, the DNA is TGTGCCAGCAGTTACGGGGCCCGGGGCGGGGGGGGCTACACCTTC.

This chain joins TRBV11-3 and TRBJ2-5; unclear D gene. Germline CDR1 and CDR2: SGHNT and YENEEA. V was shortened by 3 bases and J by 1 base, with 6 bases between the two germline ends. The CDR3 is made up of 13 amino acids. The CDR3 bases are TGTGCCAGCAGCTTTGGTTCCCAAGAGACCCAGTACTTC. It is translated as CASSFGSQETQYF.

The chain recombines TRBV29-1 with TRBJ2-1; D unclear. CDR3 length: 15 residues. Between the trimmed V and J ends, which lost 8 bases and 0 bases, there was a span of 17 bases. The V gene's germline CDR1 is SQVTM and CDR2 ANQGSEA. CDR3 nucleotide sequence: TGCAGCACCAGAACCAGCCCGAGCTCCTACAATGAGCAGTTCTTC. Protein product: CSTRTSPSSYNEQFF.